Below, 30 T cell receptor beta chains from the same sample are listed, as sequenced in a study of graft-versus-host responses after intestinal transplantation. The assay was immunoSEQ multiplex PCR, and TCRdb's table has in-frame clones only and misses some. This sample yields under 40,000 clones, of which around 94% are seen a single time; approximately 0.76% belongs to the top ten. This material consisted of PBMCs, taken 16 days after intestinal transplant. Every receptor here comes from a human patient who received an intestinal transplant, so some T cells may come from the graft donor.

The V and J genes are TRBV7-3 and TRBJ1-2; D call uncertain. The CDR3 extends over 15 amino acids. Germline V gene lookup returns CDR1 SGHTA and CDR2 FQGTGA. V was pared by 0 bases and J by 3 bases, with 11 bases between. In DNA form, the CDR3 reads TGTGCCAGCAGCTTAACTGGGGATAGCTACTATGGCTACACCTTC. It codes for CASSLTGDSYYGYTF. The full variable domain, with the rest looked up from reference TRBV7-3 and TRBJ1-2, is GAGVSQTPSNKVTEKGKYVELRCDPISGHTALYWYRQSLGQGPEFLIYFQGTGAADDSGLPNDRFFAVRPEGSVSTLKIQRTERGDSAVYLCASSLTGDSYYGYTFGSGTRLTVV.

In nucleotides, the CDR3 is TGTGCCAGCAGTCAATCCCCTAGCAAGCTCGCCTACAATGAGCAGTTCTTC. Translating it yields CASSQSPSKLAYNEQFF. The rearrangement links TRBV25-1 to TRBJ2-1, with D possibly matching TRBD2 (5 bases). The germline V gene encodes CDR1 MGHDK and CDR2 SYGVNS. The CDR3 covers 17 residues. Trimming removed 5 bases at V and 2 bases at J, with 19 bases between.

The CDR3 protein is CASSDSPSGNTIYF. Written as DNA, the CDR3 is TGTGCCAGCAGTGACAGCCCCTCTGGAAACACCATATATTTT. The chain carries TRBV28 and TRBJ1-3; D might be TRBD1 (5 bases). The CDR3 runs 14 residues. CDR1 MDHEN and CDR2 SYDVKM come from the germline V gene. V lost 5 bases and J lost 0, with 8 bases in between. Full variable domain (missing parts from reference TRBV28 and TRBJ1-3): DVKVTQSSRYLVKRTGEKVFLECVQDMDHENMFWYRQDPGLGLRLIYFSYDVKMKEKGDIPEGYSVSREKKERFSLILESASTNQTSMYLCASSDSPSGNTIYFGEGSWLTVV.

V usage is TRBV7-2 and J usage is TRBJ2-3; 11 bases are a match to TRBD2. This CDR3 has 16 residues. Germline V gene sequence: CDR1 SGHTA, CDR2 FQGNSA. The junction had 5 bases not matched to a gene; V was cut back by 4 bases and J by 2 bases. The CDR3 loop reads CASSSGLAGATDTQYF. CDR3 DNA: TGTGCCAGCAGCTCCGGACTAGCGGGTGCCACAGATACGCAGTATTTT. The variable domain in full, with the rest retrieved from reference TRBV7-2 and TRBJ2-3, is GAGVSQSPSNKVTEKGKDVELRCDPISGHTALYWYRQSLGQGLEFLIYFQGNSAPDKSGLPSDRFSAERTGGSVSTLTIQRTQQEDSAVYLCASSSGLAGATDTQYFGPGTRLTVL.

This sequence joins TRBV11-3 and TRBJ2-7; 7 nucleotides agree with TRBD1. There are 14 residues in the CDR3. Germline V lookup: CDR1 SGHNT, CDR2 YENEEA. Trimming cost V 5 bases and J 0 bases; bases outside gene matches: 4. The CDR3 DNA is TGTGCCAGCAGCCGGGGACAGACCTCCTACGAGCAGTACTTC. It is translated as CASSRGQTSYEQYF.

The chain joins TRBV7-3 to TRBJ2-1; D possibly matches TRBD1 or TRBD2 (5 bases each). This CDR3 is 12 amino acids long. The germline gives CDR1 SGHTA, CDR2 FQGTGA. With 2 bases removed from V and 8 bases from J, the gap between germline ends came to 7 bases. The CDR3 nucleotides are TGTGCCAGCAGCTTAGGGGACGATGAGCAGTTCTTC. Translated: CASSLGDDEQFF. Using reference TRBV7-3 and TRBJ2-1 for the parts outside the CDR3, the full variable domain is GAGVSQTPSNKVTEKGKYVELRCDPISGHTALYWYRQSLGQGPEFLIYFQGTGAADDSGLPNDRFFAVRPEGSVSTLKIQRTERGDSAVYLCASSLGDDEQFFGPGTRLTVL.

The chain has TRBV9 and TRBJ2-3; TRBD2 agrees at 12 bases. The CDR3 runs 16 residues. J gave up 3 bases and V 4 bases, and 6 bases lay outside the gene matches. Germline loops: CDR1 SGDLS, CDR2 YYNGEE. The CDR3 region has the DNA TGTGCCAGCAGCTCTAGCGGGAGGGCCCGGACAGATACGCAGTATTTT. It codes for CASSSSGRARTDTQYF.

The rearrangement joins TRBV29-1 to TRBJ1-1; D remains unclear. The CDR3 extends over 11 amino acids. Trimming pared 4 bases from V and 6 bases from J, leaving 9 bases between. Germline CDR1 reads SQVTM; CDR2 reads ANQGSEA. CDR3 bases: TGCAGCGTTGTTATAACATCTGAAGCTTTCTTT. Its protein product is CSVVITSEAFF.

The V gene is TRBV9, the J gene TRBJ1-5, with 8 bases fitting TRBD1. The CDR3 is 15 amino acids. Per the germline V gene, CDR1 is SGDLS and CDR2 is YYNGEE. V was clipped by 0 bases and J by 4 bases; unmatched bases: 3. The CDR3 is CASSVGGTGNQPQHF. The CDR3 DNA sequence: TGTGCCAGCAGCGTAGGAGGGACAGGTAATCAGCCCCAGCATTTT.

V gene TRBV27 combines with J gene TRBJ2-3; D remains ambiguous. This CDR3 comprises 12 residues. CDR1 and CDR2 from the germline V gene are MNHEY and SMNVEV (reference sequence). Trimming removed 2 bases from V and 2 bases from J, with 2 bases in between. The CDR3 bases are TGTGCCAGCAGTTTAAACACAGATACGCAGTATTTT. This translates into CASSLNTDTQYF.

V is TRBV5-1 and J is TRBJ2-5, with 8 bases lining up with TRBD1. The CDR3 runs to 14 residues. CDR1 SGHRS and CDR2 YFSETQ come from the germline V gene. J lost 5 bases, V lost 7 bases, and 10 bases had no gene match. CDR3 region: CASRSLRQGETQYF. Written as DNA, the CDR3 is TGCGCCAGCCGATCGCTACGACAGGGGGAGACCCAGTACTTC.

Note on this clone: The same CDR3 also results from other DNA sequences found in this sample. The gene calls are TRBV28 and TRBJ1-1; a possible D gene is TRBD1 (5 bases). This CDR3 is built from 12 residues. Germline lookup yields CDR1 MDHEN and CDR2 SYDVKM. Trimming cost V 3 bases and J 6 bases, with 8 bases left between them. In nucleotides, the CDR3 is TGTGCCAGCAGTTTCGGGGGGGCTGAAGCTTTCTTT. It encodes CASSFGGAEAFF.

The J gene is TRBJ2-1, the V gene TRBV28, with 12 bases identical to TRBD2. V dropped 6 bases and J dropped 8; count of bases not matched to a gene: 14. There are 17 residues in the CDR3. The germline gives CDR1 MDHEN, CDR2 SYDVKM. CDR3: CASSSQRLAGGKDEQFF. The DNA for the CDR3 is TGTGCCAGCAGCTCTCAGCGCCTAGCGGGAGGGAAAGATGAGCAGTTCTTC.

The chain links TRBV15 to TRBJ2-4; D may be TRBD1 or TRBD2 (5 bases each). The CDR3 is made up of 14 amino acids. CDR1 is LNHNV, CDR2 YYDKDF, per germline (reference sequence). Trimming shortened V by 7 bases and J by 5 bases, and 15 bases separated the two germline ends. CDR3 nucleotide sequence: TGTGCCACCATGATTTTTGGGGGAGAAAACATTCAGTACTTC. Protein product: CATMIFGGENIQYF.

The V call is TRBV13, the J call TRBJ2-1, with 10 bases identical to TRBD1. Germline values: CDR1 PRHDT, CDR2 FYEKMQ (reference sequence). The CDR3 runs 15 residues. V shed 5 bases, J shed 7 bases, and the junction held 8 bases outside the gene matches. The CDR3 sequence is CASSPAGTGVNEQFF. CDR3 coding DNA: TGTGCCAGCAGCCCAGCCGGGACAGGGGTGAATGAGCAGTTCTTC.

The chain has TRBV11-2 and TRBJ2-3; unclear D gene. The CDR3 is 10 amino acids. The ends were cut back, 0 bases at V and 8 bases at J, with 0 bases in the middle. Germline values: CDR1 SGHAT, CDR2 FQNNGV. The CDR3 reads CASSLDTQYF. The DNA of the CDR3 is TGTGCCAGCAGCTTAGATACGCAGTATTTT.

V usage is TRBV5-4 and J usage is TRBJ2-2, with D maybe TRBD1 (6 bases). V was cut by 6 bases and J by 8 bases, with 17 bases left in between. CDR1 is SGHNT and CDR2 is YYREEE in the germline V gene (reference sequence). CDR3 length: 14 amino acids. The CDR3 here is CASNLWDNPGELFF. The CDR3 DNA reads as TGTGCCAGCAACCTTTGGGACAACCCAGGGGAGCTGTTTTTT.

The count of this clone is one. The chain's CDR3 is CASPSGTQYF. The CDR3 nucleotides are TGTGCCAGCCCAAGCGGGACCCAGTACTTC. The chain couples TRBV18 to TRBJ2-5, with a possible D match to TRBD2 (5 bases). The CDR3 has 10 amino acids. Germline V lookup: CDR1 KGHSH, CDR2 LQKENI. Trimming left V 8 bases short and J 7 bases short, with 8 bases between.

The rearrangement links TRBV5-1 to TRBJ2-3; maybe TRBD2 (6 bases). With 0 bases removed from V and 4 bases from J, the gap between germline ends came to 18 bases. Germline V gene lookup returns CDR1 SGHRS and CDR2 YFSETQ. This CDR3 spans 17 amino acids. The CDR3 sequence: CASSLVGGPSRSDTQYF. CDR3 DNA sequence: TGCGCCAGCAGCTTGGTGGGGGGACCCAGCAGGTCAGATACGCAGTATTTT.

The rearrangement uses TRBV27 and TRBJ2-7, with 7 bases matching TRBD2. Germline CDR1 is MNHEY and CDR2 is SMNVEV (reference sequence). V gave up 5 bases and J gave up 0 bases; unmatched junction bases: 4. This CDR3 has 14 amino acids. DNA for the CDR3: TGTGCCAGCAGTCTAAGCGGGATCTCCTACGAGCAGTACTTC. It is translated as CASSLSGISYEQYF.

The V call is TRBV6-1, the J call TRBJ2-7; 10 bases line up with TRBD2. Germline V lookup: CDR1 MNHNS, CDR2 SASEGT. The CDR3 is 15 residues long. The V gene end was trimmed by 6 bases and the J gene end by 0 bases; junction bases not matched to a gene: 5. CDR3 loop: CASSLAGVNSYEQYF. The DNA of the CDR3 is TGTGCCAGCAGCCTAGCGGGAGTGAACTCCTACGAGCAGTACTTC.

By its share, this clone is medium-sized. The V gene is TRBV4-1, the J gene TRBJ2-7; D may be TRBD1 (6 bases). CDR3 length equals 15 residues. The ends were cut back, 0 bases at V and 2 bases at J, with 11 bases in the middle. Germline assignment: CDR1 MGHRA and CDR2 YSYEKL. The CDR3 DNA sequence: TGCGCCAGCAGCCAAGAGTCGGACAGCACCTACGAGCAGTACTTC. Protein product: CASSQESDSTYEQYF.

As concerns this clone: The sample has other DNA sequences that encode this CDR3 too. DNA of the CDR3: TGTGCCAGCAGTTTAGTTCCGGGATCTAACTCTGGAAACACCATATATTTT. Its translation: CASSLVPGSNSGNTIYF. The chain links TRBV28 to TRBJ1-3; D is unresolved. V was trimmed by 2 bases and J by 0 bases, leaving 14 bases between them. The CDR3 contains 17 residues. Germline values: CDR1 MDHEN, CDR2 SYDVKM. Using reference TRBV28 and TRBJ1-3 for the parts outside the CDR3, the full variable domain is DVKVTQSSRYLVKRTGEKVFLECVQDMDHENMFWYRQDPGLGLRLIYFSYDVKMKEKGDIPEGYSVSREKKERFSLILESASTNQTSMYLCASSLVPGSNSGNTIYFGEGSWLTVV.

The chain uses TRBV6-1 and TRBJ2-1, with TRBD2 matching over 7 bases. The CDR3 runs 15 residues. Germline V gene data show CDR1 as MNHNS and CDR2 as SASEGT. V shed 1 base and J 2 bases; nucleotides not matched to a gene: 2. CDR3 DNA sequence: TGTGCCAGCAGTGAAGGGGGGGGAACCTACAATGAGCAGTTCTTC. Amino acid sequence: CASSEGGGTYNEQFF.

The V gene is TRBV7-2, the J gene TRBJ2-2; weak D call: TRBD2 (6 bases). CDR1 is SGHTA and CDR2 is FQGNSA in the germline V gene. The CDR3 loop spans 16 amino acids. The V and J ends lost 1 base and 7 bases respectively, with 16 bases between them. This CDR3 reads CASSLVISGAGGELFF. The CDR3 coding sequence is TGTGCCAGCAGCTTAGTTATCAGCGGAGCGGGCGGGGAGCTGTTTTTT. Together with reference TRBV7-2 and TRBJ2-2, the CDR3 gives the full variable domain: GAGVSQSPSNKVTEKGKDVELRCDPISGHTALYWYRQSLGQGLEFLIYFQGNSAPDKSGLPSDRFSAERTGGSVSTLTIQRTQQEDSAVYLCASSLVISGAGGELFFGEGSRLTVL.

The V gene is TRBV6-6, the J gene TRBJ1-5; no firm D call. The V gene lost 6 bases and the J gene lost 0 bases, with 12 bases spanning the gap. CDR1 MNHNY and CDR2 SVGAGI come from the germline V gene (reference sequence). CDR3 length: 15 residues. CDR3 nucleotide sequence: TGTGCCAGCAGATCTATCGGATATAGCAATCAGCCCCAGCATTTT. Encoded protein: CASRSIGYSNQPQHF.

The chain is built from TRBV28 and TRBJ2-7; a weak D match, TRBD2 (6 bases). Germline V lookup: CDR1 MDHEN, CDR2 SYDVKM. The CDR3 runs 15 residues. V lost 1 base to trimming and J lost 0 bases, with 10 bases between them. CDR3 bases: TGTGCCAGCAGTTTATCTAGCGAGAGCTCCTACGAGCAGTACTTC. Translated, it gives CASSLSSESSYEQYF.

V usage is TRBV4-2 and J usage is TRBJ2-7; D is uncertain. V lost 3 bases and J 1 base, leaving 10 bases between the germline ends. From germline, CDR1 is LGHNA and CDR2 YNFKEQ. The CDR3 extends over 14 amino acids. In nucleotides, the CDR3 is TGTGCCAGCAGCCACGGCGCCACATCCTACGAGCAGTACTTC. It encodes CASSHGATSYEQYF.

The rearrangement links TRBV4-1 to TRBJ1-6; D perhaps matches TRBD1 (5 bases). The CDR3 is made up of 17 amino acids. V lost 0 bases to trimming and J lost 7 bases, with 16 bases between them. The germline gives CDR1 MGHRA, CDR2 YSYEKL. This CDR3 is CASSQDILKAGNSPLHF. CDR3 nucleotide sequence: TGCGCCAGCAGCCAAGATATCCTAAAGGCAGGGAATTCACCCCTCCACTTT.

The rearrangement uses TRBV7-2 and TRBJ1-1; D is ambiguous. CDR3 length: 12 amino acids. Germline V CDR1 and CDR2: SGHTA, FQGNSA. V shed 5 bases and J shed 8 bases, with 12 bases lying between them. The DNA for the CDR3 is TGTGCCAGCAGCCAAACCCCCAGAGAAGCTTTCTTT. Its translation is CASSQTPREAFF.